This record covers a single T cell receptor beta chain. The data derive from a study of OX40 agonist ivuxolimab in advanced cancers. Study overall: Previous treatment with anti-PD-1, anti-PD-L1 or anti-CTLA-4 therapy was allowed; less than 45% had received some.

The CDR3 is made up of 14 amino acids. Trimming took 4 bases from V and 0 from J, leaving 11 bases between them. CDR1 and CDR2 from the germline V gene are SGHRS and YFSETQ. Sequencing was performed with immunoSEQ multiplex PCR; in TCRdb, only in-frame clones are kept and a portion is missing. The sample lists roughly 96,000 clones; 84% were seen once. This chain joins TRBV5-1 and TRBJ2-7; D is undetermined. This clonotype originated in an adult with an advanced solid tumor such as melanoma, head and neck, liver or kidney cancer. The sample consisted of CD4+ or CD8+ T cells sorted from blood, taken in a trial of the OX40 agonist ivuxolimab. The chain's CDR3 is CASSVTAGSYEQYF. CDR3 in DNA: TGCGCCAGCAGCGTGACGGCAGGCTCCTACGAGCAGTACTTC.